A single sample is the source of the 22 T cell receptor beta chains below, sequenced in a study of neurological immune-mediated disorders. Time point specified: longitudinal time-point 1 (baseline). TCRdb passed the 5' RACE reads through MiXCR, listing each CDR3 protein once. The sample yields tens of thousands of distinct CDR3 sequences, roughly an eighth seen once. Sequencing was carried out using PBMCs. The receptors stem from a female donor with HTLV-1-associated myelopathy (HAM/TSP).

This clonotype was recorded at least ten times. This chain's CDR3 is CASSLEATDTQYF. The CDR3 DNA is TGCGCCAGCAGCTTGGAGGCCACAGATACGCAGTATTTT. V gene TRBV5-1 combines with J gene TRBJ2-3; D is undetermined. Trimming cost V 0 bases and J 2 bases, with 4 bases left between them. CDR1 and CDR2 (germline): SGHRS, YFSETQ. CDR3 length equals 13 residues.

This clonotype was counted a few times. This rearrangement joins TRBV12-3 or TRBV12-4 to TRBJ1-5; TRBD1 is a possible D gene (6 bases). The length of the CDR3 is 14 residues. Trimming removed 2 bases from V and 6 bases from J, with 11 bases in between. The CDR3 protein is CASSLFRGAQPQHF. DNA of the CDR3: TGTGCCAGCAGTTTATTCAGGGGAGCTCAGCCCCAGCATTTT.

In this sample, this clonotype turned up many times. The V call is TRBV5-1, the J call TRBJ2-7; the D is unclear. Trimming cost V 3 bases and J 7 bases, with 8 bases left between them. The CDR3 has 11 residues. Germline V gene sequence: CDR1 SGHRS, CDR2 YFSETQ. DNA of the CDR3: TGCGCCAGCAGCTCCGTTAGGGAGCAGTACTTC. Translated: CASSSVREQYF. Complete variable domain (other parts from reference TRBV5-1 and TRBJ2-7): KAGVTQTPRYLIKTRGQQVTLSCSPISGHRSVSWYQQTPGQGLQFLFEYFSETQRNKGNFPGRFSGRQFSNSRSEMNVSTLELGDSALYLCASSSVREQYFGPGTRLTVT.

Within the sample, this clonotype is medium-sized (0.01 to 0.1%). The CDR3 reads CSARDRQGKETQYF. The DNA for the CDR3 is TGCAGTGCTAGAGATAGACAGGGAAAAGAGACCCAGTACTTC. The V call is TRBV20-1, the J call TRBJ2-5; 7 nucleotides line up with TRBD1. The ends lost 0 bases at V and 3 bases at J; junction bases unmatched: 4. CDR1 DFQATT and CDR2 SNEGSKA come from the germline V gene (reference sequence). CDR3 length: 14 residues.

This clonotype was recorded many times. The chain links TRBV11-2 to TRBJ1-1; tentative D call: TRBD1 (5 bases). CDR3 length: 16 amino acids. CDR1 and CDR2 (germline): SGHAT, FQNNGV. The V end was cut by 5 bases, the J end by 2 bases, with 18 bases between. The chain's CDR3 is CASSPNRPGGNTEAFF. CDR3 nucleotides: TGTGCCAGCAGCCCCAATCGGCCTGGGGGAAACACTGAAGCTTTCTTT.

This clonotype was detected ten times or more. The rearrangement uses TRBV5-1 and TRBJ1-2; D is unclear. Germline CDR1 SGHRS, CDR2 YFSETQ. V was cut by 4 bases and J by 1 base, with 8 bases left in between. The CDR3 length is 13 residues. The CDR3 DNA reads TGCGCCAGCAGCGGAGCGGATAACTATGGCTACACCTTC. Amino acids: CASSGADNYGYTF.

This clonotype was counted only a few times. This chain links TRBV15 with TRBJ2-3, with D uncertain. Germline values: CDR1 LNHNV, CDR2 YYDKDF (reference sequence). CDR3 length equals 12 residues. V lost 10 bases to trimming and J lost 4 bases, with 12 bases between them. Here the CDR3 reads CAIQVNADTQYF. The CDR3 DNA reads as TGTGCCATTCAGGTTAACGCAGATACGCAGTATTTT. Using reference TRBV15 and TRBJ2-3 for the parts outside the CDR3, the full variable domain is DAMVIQNPRYQVTQFGKPVTLSCSQTLNHNVMYWYQQKSSQAPKLLFHYYDKDFNNEADTPDNFQSRRPNTSFCFLDIRSPGLGDTAMYLCAIQVNADTQYFGPGTRLTVL.

This clonotype appeared many times. The V and J genes are TRBV21-1 and TRBJ2-7; the table's D call, TRBD1, has no DNA check behind it. TRBV21-1 is recorded as a pseudogene. The CDR3 totals 15 residues. CDR3 protein: CASRPRGVTFYEQYF. CDR3 sequence (DNA): TGTGCCAGCAGACCAAGAGGGGTAACTTTTTACGAGCAGTACTTC.

This clonotype was picked up many times. The chain employs TRBV4-2 and TRBJ2-7, with a tentative D call TRBD1 (5 bases). Germline CDR1 is LGHNA and CDR2 is YNFKEQ. This CDR3 comprises 14 residues. The germline V and J ends were trimmed by 0 bases and 6 bases, with 12 bases remaining between them. The DNA of the CDR3 is TGTGCCAGCAGCCAAGACAGGGAAGTTAGCGAGCAGTACTTC. Protein: CASSQDREVSEQYF.

The chain carries TRBV20-1 and TRBJ2-7, with 10 bases lining up with TRBD1. Per the germline V gene, CDR1 is DFQATT and CDR2 is SNEGSKA (reference sequence). This CDR3 contains 12 residues. The DNA of the CDR3 is TGCAGCGGGGACAGGGGAGCCTACGAGCAGTACTTC. Protein product: CSGDRGAYEQYF.

This clonotype was detected ten times or more. V gene TRBV14 combines with J gene TRBJ1-2; 10 bases match TRBD1. The CDR3 has 13 amino acids. Germline lookup yields CDR1 SGHDN and CDR2 FVKESK. V gave up 2 bases and J gave up 8 bases; unmatched junction bases: 2. The CDR3 here is CASSQRTGGGYTF. In nucleotides, the CDR3 is TGTGCCAGCAGCCAACGGACAGGGGGAGGCTACACCTTC. The full variable domain, in which reference TRBV14 and TRBJ1-2 provide the parts outside the CDR3, is EAGVTQFPSHSVIEKGQTVTLRCDPISGHDNLYWYRRVMGKEIKFLLHFVKESKQDESGMPNNRFLAERTGGTYSTLKVQPAELEDSGVYFCASSQRTGGGYTFGSGTRLTVV.

This clonotype has at least ten counts. This chain connects TRBV5-1 to TRBJ1-1; 8 bases align to TRBD1. Germline V CDR1 and CDR2: SGHRS, YFSETQ. After removal of 5 bases from V and 2 bases from J, the junction contained 8 bases not matched to a gene. The CDR3 is made up of 15 amino acids. In DNA form, the CDR3 reads TGCGCCAGCAGTTCCCGGACAGGGACAAACACTGAAGCTTTCTTT. Translation: CASSSRTGTNTEAFF.

This clonotype was seen many times. This chain links TRBV29-1 with TRBJ2-2; D tentatively fits TRBD1 or TRBD2 (5 bases each). With 0 bases removed from V and 2 bases from J, the gap between germline ends came to 10 bases. Germline V gene data show CDR1 as SQVTM and CDR2 as ANQGSEA. This CDR3 comprises 15 residues. The CDR3 DNA follows: TGCAGCGTTGAAGATTCGGGACCTAACACCGGGGAGCTGTTTTTT. Amino acid sequence: CSVEDSGPNTGELFF.

This clonotype was detected many times. This sequence joins TRBV12-3 or TRBV12-4 and TRBJ1-2; D is unclear. The CDR3 loop spans 16 amino acids. V was pared by 6 bases and J by 7 bases, with 24 bases between. The CDR3 DNA is TGTGCCAGCAGCCATTCGTCCATGGGGATCTCATCTGGCTACACCTTC. Its translation is CASSHSSMGISSGYTF.

This clonotype was seen many times. This rearrangement joins TRBV2 to TRBJ2-7; 8 bases are shared with TRBD2. There are 16 residues in the CDR3. CDR1 is SNHLY, CDR2 FYNNEI, per germline. The V and J ends lost 6 bases and 4 bases, in that order; junction bases with no gene match: 14. The DNA for the CDR3 is TGTGCCAGCAGGGAGACTAGCGTTCTGACCCAATACGAGCAGTACTTC. Translation gives CASRETSVLTQYEQYF.

Many counts were recorded for this clonotype. Since a much larger clone is just one base distant, this may be a read error. V gene TRBV5-1 combines with J gene TRBJ1-1, with 7 bases matching TRBD1. The CDR3 runs to 14 residues. The V gene's germline CDR1 is SGHRS and CDR2 YFSETQ. V lost 3 bases to trimming and J lost 1 base; unmatched junction nucleotides: 3. The CDR3 DNA follows: TGCGCCAGCAGCTCGGGACAGACGAACACTGAAGCTTTCTTT. Protein sequence: CASSSGQTNTEAFF.

The CDR3 spells CASEGTDYEQYF. The CDR3 region has the DNA TGTGCCAGCGAAGGGACAGACTACGAGCAGTACTTC. The V call is TRBV4-2, the J call TRBJ2-7, with TRBD1 matching 7 bases. Per germline, CDR1 LGHNA and CDR2 YNFKEQ. V lost 8 bases, J lost 3 bases, and 4 bases stayed unmatched. The CDR3 totals 12 residues.

This clonotype was counted many times. The gene calls are TRBV9 and TRBJ2-7, with D perhaps being TRBD1 or TRBD2 (5 bases each). V dropped 3 bases and J dropped 2 bases, with 12 bases sitting between them. The CDR3 is 14 amino acids. Germline V CDR1 and CDR2: SGDLS, YYNGEE. For the CDR3, the DNA is TGTGCCAGCAGCGACGGGGACGGAACCTACGAGCAGTACTTC. It specifies CASSDGDGTYEQYF.

This clonotype was found many times. This chain connects TRBV7-9 to TRBJ2-5; D tentatively reads TRBD1 or TRBD2 (5 bases each). This CDR3 region has 14 residues. The germline gives CDR1 SEHNR, CDR2 FQNEAQ (reference sequence). Trimming left V 6 bases short and J 7 bases short, with 18 bases between. CDR3 nucleotide sequence: TGTGCCAGCAGTCTCGGGGACCCTCGGGCGACCCAGTACTTC. Amino acids: CASSLGDPRATQYF.

The sample holds a few counts of this clonotype. V usage is TRBV18 and J usage is TRBJ1-2; a possible D gene is TRBD1 (5 bases). The V gene lost 5 bases and the J gene lost 4 bases, with 20 bases spanning the gap. The germline CDR1 and CDR2 sequences are KGHSH and LQKENI. This CDR3 contains 16 residues. The CDR3 DNA is TGTGCCAGCTCAACAAATAGCCGCGGGGGTGTCTATGGCTACACCTTC. Its translation is CASSTNSRGGVYGYTF.

This clonotype was seen repeatedly, ten times or more. This chain uses TRBV7-9 with TRBJ2-1; no reliable D call. The germline V gene encodes CDR1 SEHNR and CDR2 FQNEAQ (reference sequence). V lost 0 bases and J lost 9, with 6 bases in between. The CDR3 loop spans 12 amino acids. The CDR3 sequence: CASSLAGFEQFF. CDR3 DNA: TGTGCCAGCAGCTTAGCAGGGTTTGAGCAGTTCTTC.

This clonotype was counted ten times or more. The rearrangement joins TRBV20-1 to TRBJ2-3, with 8 bases that match TRBD2. Germline CDR1 reads DFQATT; CDR2 reads SNEGSKA (reference sequence). V trimming: 1 base; J trimming: 8 bases; junction bases outside the gene matches: 14. The CDR3 runs 16 residues. CDR3 coding DNA: TGCAGTGCTAGAGTAACCCAGATGACTAGCGCGGTTACGCAGTATTTT. Protein sequence: CSARVTQMTSAVTQYF.